A selection of T cell receptor beta chains follows, all from one sample in a study of T cell repertoires in cytomegalovirus infection. These receptors have no known antigen. TCRdb re-derived calls from the reads in MiXCR, one entry per CDR3 protein. The sample carries about 570,000 distinct CDR3 sequences, 40% recorded once. The source was cultured PBMCs, collected from culture after CMV antigen stimulation. The origin of the receptors is a human donor in good health (CMV status not recorded). Some clones in this sample may be carry-over from other donors' samples. CDR3s include the opening cysteine and the closing phenylalanine or tryptophan. A D gene is named only where the DNA matches it firmly. Clone sizes are given selectively: once, few, many, or a class where the clone is expanded.

cdr3_aa,cdr3_nt,v_call,d_call,clone_size,j_call
CSASVLNQPQHF,TGCAGTGCTAGTGTATTAAATCAGCCCCAGCATTTT,TRBV20-1,-,-,TRBJ1-5
CASSFFRGINTGELFF,TGTGCCAGCAGCTTTTTCCGGGGCATTAACACCGGGGAGCTGTTTTTT,TRBV7-8,-,-,TRBJ2-2
CASSQDPGVGYTF,TGTGCCAGCTCCCAAGACCCAGGGGTTGGCTACACCTTC,TRBV18,-,-,TRBJ1-2
CSATGTGGQPQHF,TGCAGTGCCACCGGGACAGGGGGTCAGCCCCAGCATTTT,TRBV20-1,TRBD1,few,TRBJ1-5
CASSYGRTTDTQYF,TGTGCCAGCAGTTACGGCCGGACCACAGATACGCAGTATTTT,TRBV6-5,-,few,TRBJ2-3
CASSKGVAQDQPQHF,TGTGCCAGCAGCAAAGGGGTGGCGCAGGATCAGCCCCAGCATTTT,TRBV7-9,-,-,TRBJ1-5
CASAGPGIDNSPLHF,TGTGCCAGCGCCGGTCCGGGAATCGATAATTCACCCCTCCACTTT,TRBV6-8,-,-,TRBJ1-6
CASRARGPYYGYTF,TGTGCCAGCAGGGCCCGGGGCCCCTATTATGGCTACACCTTC,TRBV7-2,-,-,TRBJ1-2
CASSFSGTSGTYNEQFF,TGTGCCAGCAGCTTCTCCGGGACTAGCGGGACTTACAATGAGCAGTTCTTC,TRBV7-2,TRBD2,many,TRBJ2-1
CASSSPSEAGGYNEQFF,TGTGCCAGCAGTTCCCCCTCGGAAGCGGGGGGATACAATGAGCAGTTCTTC,TRBV27,TRBD2,-,TRBJ2-1
CASSLIAGLNEQYF,TGTGCCAGCAGCTTAATAGCGGGACTTAACGAGCAGTACTTC,TRBV7-8,TRBD2,-,TRBJ2-7
CSVRSGNTIYF,TGCAGCGTAAGATCTGGAAACACCATATATTTT,TRBV29-1,-,few,TRBJ1-3
CAIKGTGDTGELFF,TGTGCCATCAAGGGGACAGGGGACACCGGGGAGCTGTTTTTT,TRBV10-3,TRBD1,-,TRBJ2-2
CASGYRGGDYEQYF,TGTGCCAGCGGCTACAGGGGAGGAGACTACGAGCAGTACTTC,TRBV6-2/TRBV6-3,-,few,TRBJ2-7
CASSPTGGLYNEQFF,TGTGCCAGCTCACCAACTGGGGGGCTCTACAATGAGCAGTTCTTC,TRBV18,-,-,TRBJ2-1
CASSRGGRSAETQYF,TGCGCCAGCAGCCGCGGCGGCCGGTCGGCAGAGACCCAGTACTTC,TRBV4-3,-,-,TRBJ2-5
CASSLIQDTDTQYF,TGTGCCAGCAGCTTAATCCAGGACACAGATACGCAGTATTTT,TRBV7-2,-,-,TRBJ2-3
CASSFGLAGEGETQYF,TGTGCCAGCAGTTTCGGACTAGCGGGAGAAGGGGAGACCCAGTACTTC,TRBV6-1,TRBD2,-,TRBJ2-5
CASGKPGLAETSTDTQYF,TGTGCCAGCGGAAAACCGGGACTAGCGGAGACGAGCACAGATACGCAGTATTTT,TRBV5-4,TRBD2,-,TRBJ2-3
CASSSGGGIEQYF,TGTGCCAGCAGCTCGGGCGGCGGAATCGAGCAGTACTTC,TRBV7-2,-,few,TRBJ2-7
CANSFNYQETQYF,TGTGCCAACAGCTTTAACTATCAAGAGACCCAGTACTTC,TRBV7-2,-,-,TRBJ2-5
CASGTTTAYEQYF,TGTGCCAGCGGGACAACGACAGCCTACGAGCAGTACTTC,TRBV12-3/TRBV12-4,-,few,TRBJ2-7
CASSSFGGKAYEQYF,TGTGCCAGCAGCTCCTTCGGGGGTAAGGCCTACGAGCAGTACTTC,TRBV7-6,-,few,TRBJ2-7
CASSLRRGRADEAFF,TGTGCCAGCAGCTTGAGGAGGGGCCGGGCAGACGAAGCTTTCTTT,TRBV7-9,-,-,TRBJ1-1
CASSYSSGANIQYF,TGTGCCAGCAGTTACTCCTCTGGAGCAAACATTCAGTACTTC,TRBV6-5,-,few,TRBJ2-4
CASSEGSGYNEQFF,TGTGCCAGCAGCGAGGGTTCGGGGTACAATGAGCAGTTCTTC,TRBV11-2,-,few,TRBJ2-1
CASILRSSRYGYTF,TGTGCCAGCATATTGAGGTCGTCCCGCTATGGCTACACCTTC,TRBV28,-,-,TRBJ1-2
CASSLLATNEKLFF,TGTGCCAGCAGCCTCCTTGCAACTAATGAAAAACTGTTTTTT,TRBV7-8,-,few,TRBJ1-4
CASGDSLANTEAFF,TGTGCCAGCGGCGACAGCCTAGCGAACACTGAAGCTTTCTTT,TRBV14,-,-,TRBJ1-1